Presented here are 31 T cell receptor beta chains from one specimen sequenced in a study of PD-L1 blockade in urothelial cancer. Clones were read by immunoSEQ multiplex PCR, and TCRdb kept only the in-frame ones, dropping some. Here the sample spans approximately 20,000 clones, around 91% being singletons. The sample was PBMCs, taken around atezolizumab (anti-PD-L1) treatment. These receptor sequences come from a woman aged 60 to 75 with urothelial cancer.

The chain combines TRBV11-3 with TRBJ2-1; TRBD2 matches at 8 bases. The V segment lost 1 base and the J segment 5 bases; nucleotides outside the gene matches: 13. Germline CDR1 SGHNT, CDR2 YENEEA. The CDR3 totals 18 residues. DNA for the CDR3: TGTGCCAGCAGCTTAGGATCCATGTGGGGACTAGGCAACAATGAGCAGTTCTTC. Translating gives CASSLGSMWGLGNNEQFF. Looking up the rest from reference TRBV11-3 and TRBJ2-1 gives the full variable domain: EAGVVQSPRYKIIEKKQPVAFWCNPISGHNTLYWYLQNLGQGPELLIRYENEEAVDDSQLPKDRFSAERLKGVDSTLKIQPAELGDSAVYLCASSLGSMWGLGNNEQFFGPGTRLTVL.

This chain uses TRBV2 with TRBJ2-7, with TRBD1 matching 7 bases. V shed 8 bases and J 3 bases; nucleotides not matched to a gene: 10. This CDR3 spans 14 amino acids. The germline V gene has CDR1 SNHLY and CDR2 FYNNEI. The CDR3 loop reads CASCWDSEFYEQYF. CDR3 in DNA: TGTGCCAGCTGTTGGGACAGCGAGTTCTACGAGCAGTACTTC.

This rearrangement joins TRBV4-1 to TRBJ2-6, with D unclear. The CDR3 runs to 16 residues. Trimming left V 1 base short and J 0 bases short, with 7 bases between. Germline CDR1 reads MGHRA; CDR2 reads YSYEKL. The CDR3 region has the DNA TGCGCCAGCAGCCAAGTCCAGATCTCTGGGGCCAACGTCCTGACTTTC. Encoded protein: CASSQVQISGANVLTF.

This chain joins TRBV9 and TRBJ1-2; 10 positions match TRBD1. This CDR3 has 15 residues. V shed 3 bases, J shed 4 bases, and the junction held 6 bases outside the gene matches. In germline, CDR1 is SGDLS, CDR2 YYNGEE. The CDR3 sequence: CASSGSGTGVYGYTF. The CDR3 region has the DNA TGTGCCAGCAGCGGATCCGGGACAGGGGTCTATGGCTACACCTTC.

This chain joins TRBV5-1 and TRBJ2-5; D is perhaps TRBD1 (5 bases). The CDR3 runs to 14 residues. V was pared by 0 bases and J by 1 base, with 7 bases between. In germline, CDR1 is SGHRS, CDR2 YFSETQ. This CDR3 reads CASSLATAQETQYF. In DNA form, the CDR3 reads TGCGCCAGCAGCTTGGCGACAGCCCAAGAGACCCAGTACTTC.

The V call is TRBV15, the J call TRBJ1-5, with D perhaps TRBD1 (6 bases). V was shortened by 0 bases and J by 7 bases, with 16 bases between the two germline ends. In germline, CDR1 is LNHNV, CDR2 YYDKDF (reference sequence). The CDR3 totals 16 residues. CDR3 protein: CATSRDVSGVGQPQHF. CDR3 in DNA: TGTGCCACCAGCAGAGATGTGTCAGGGGTTGGGCAGCCCCAGCATTTT.

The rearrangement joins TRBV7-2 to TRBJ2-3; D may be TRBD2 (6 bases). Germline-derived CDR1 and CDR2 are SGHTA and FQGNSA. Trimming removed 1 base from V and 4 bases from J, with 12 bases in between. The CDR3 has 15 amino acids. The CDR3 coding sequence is TGTGCCAGCAGCTTAGGGGGAGGTGCGGCAGATACGCAGTATTTT. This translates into CASSLGGGAADTQYF.

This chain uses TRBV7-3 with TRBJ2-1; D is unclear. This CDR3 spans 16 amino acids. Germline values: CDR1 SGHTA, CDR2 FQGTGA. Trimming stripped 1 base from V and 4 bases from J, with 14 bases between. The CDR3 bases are TGTGCCAGCAGCTTAAATTACGGAGTCCCTTACAATGAGCAGTTCTTC. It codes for CASSLNYGVPYNEQFF.

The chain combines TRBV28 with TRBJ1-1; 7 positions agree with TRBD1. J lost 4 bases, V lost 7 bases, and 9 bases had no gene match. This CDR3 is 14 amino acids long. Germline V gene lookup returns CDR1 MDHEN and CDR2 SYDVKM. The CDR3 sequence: CASTPQGLVTEAFF. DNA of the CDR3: TGTGCCAGCACACCACAGGGGTTGGTCACTGAAGCTTTCTTT.

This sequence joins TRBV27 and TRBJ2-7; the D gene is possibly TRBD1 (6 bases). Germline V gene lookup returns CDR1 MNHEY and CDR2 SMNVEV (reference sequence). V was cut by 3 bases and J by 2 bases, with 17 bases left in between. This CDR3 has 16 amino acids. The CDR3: CASSFQDPGTTYEQYF. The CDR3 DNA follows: TGTGCCAGCAGTTTTCAGGATCCCGGGACAACCTACGAGCAGTACTTC.

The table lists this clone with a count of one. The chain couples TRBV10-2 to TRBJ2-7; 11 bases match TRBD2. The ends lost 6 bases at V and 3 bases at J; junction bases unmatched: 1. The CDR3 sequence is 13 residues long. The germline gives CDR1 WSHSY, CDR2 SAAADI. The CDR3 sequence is CASRTSGVYEQYF. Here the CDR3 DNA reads TGCGCCAGCAGGACTAGCGGGGTCTACGAGCAGTACTTC.

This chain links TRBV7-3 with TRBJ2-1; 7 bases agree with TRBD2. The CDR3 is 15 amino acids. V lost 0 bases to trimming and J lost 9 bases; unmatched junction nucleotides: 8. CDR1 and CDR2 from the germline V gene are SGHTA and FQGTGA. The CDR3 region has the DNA TGTGCCAGCAGCTTAACTACTAGCGCCCAGGCTGAGCAGTTCTTC. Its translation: CASSLTTSAQAEQFF.

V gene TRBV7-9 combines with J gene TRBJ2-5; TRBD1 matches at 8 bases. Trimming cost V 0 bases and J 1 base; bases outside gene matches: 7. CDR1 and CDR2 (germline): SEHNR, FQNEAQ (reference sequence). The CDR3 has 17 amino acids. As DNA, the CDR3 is TGTGCCAGCAGCTTAGCTCGGACAGGGAACCTCCAAGAGACCCAGTACTTC. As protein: CASSLARTGNLQETQYF.

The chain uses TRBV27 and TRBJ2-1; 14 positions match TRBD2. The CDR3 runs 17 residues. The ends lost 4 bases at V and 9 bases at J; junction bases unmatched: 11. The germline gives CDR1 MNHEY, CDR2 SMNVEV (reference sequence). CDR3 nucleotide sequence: TGTGCCAGCAGTTCCCTATGGGGGACTAGCGGGAGTTCTGAGCAGTTCTTC. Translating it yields CASSSLWGTSGSSEQFF.

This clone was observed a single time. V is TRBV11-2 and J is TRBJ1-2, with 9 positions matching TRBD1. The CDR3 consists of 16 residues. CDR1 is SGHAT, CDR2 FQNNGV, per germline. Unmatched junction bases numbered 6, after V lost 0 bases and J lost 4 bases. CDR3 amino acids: CASSLEGGQGTYGYTF. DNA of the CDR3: TGTGCCAGCAGCTTAGAGGGGGGACAGGGCACCTATGGCTACACCTTC. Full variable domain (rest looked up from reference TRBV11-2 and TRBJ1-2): EAGVAQSPRYKIIEKRQSVAFWCNPISGHATLYWYQQILGQGPKLLIQFQNNGVVDDSQLPKDRFSAERLKGVDSTLKIQPAKLEDSAVYLCASSLEGGQGTYGYTFGSGTRLTVV.

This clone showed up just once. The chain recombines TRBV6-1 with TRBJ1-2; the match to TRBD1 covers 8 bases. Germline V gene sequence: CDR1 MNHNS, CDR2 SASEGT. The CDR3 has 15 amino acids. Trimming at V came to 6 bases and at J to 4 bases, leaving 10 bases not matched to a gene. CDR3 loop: CASRPATGGGYGYTF. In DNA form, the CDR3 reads TGTGCCAGCAGGCCCGCTACAGGGGGTGGCTATGGCTACACCTTC.

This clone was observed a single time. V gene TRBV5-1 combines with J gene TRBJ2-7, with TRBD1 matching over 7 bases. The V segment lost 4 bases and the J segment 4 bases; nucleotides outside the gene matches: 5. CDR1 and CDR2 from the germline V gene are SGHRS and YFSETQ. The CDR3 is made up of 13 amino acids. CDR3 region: CASSPRGLYEQYF. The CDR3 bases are TGCGCCAGCAGCCCCAGGGGGTTGTACGAGCAGTACTTC.

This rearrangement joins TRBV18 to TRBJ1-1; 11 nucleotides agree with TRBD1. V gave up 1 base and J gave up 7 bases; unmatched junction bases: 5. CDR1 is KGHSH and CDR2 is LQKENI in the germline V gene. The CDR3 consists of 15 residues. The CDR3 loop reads CASSPQGQGAIEAFF. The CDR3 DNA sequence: TGTGCCAGCTCACCACAAGGACAGGGGGCAATTGAAGCTTTCTTT.

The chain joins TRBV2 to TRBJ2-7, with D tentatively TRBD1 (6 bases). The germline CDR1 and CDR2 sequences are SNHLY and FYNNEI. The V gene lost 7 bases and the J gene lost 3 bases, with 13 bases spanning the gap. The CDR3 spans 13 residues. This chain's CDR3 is CASTGTSVYEQYF. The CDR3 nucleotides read TGTGCCAGCACCGGGACAAGCGTCTACGAGCAGTACTTC.

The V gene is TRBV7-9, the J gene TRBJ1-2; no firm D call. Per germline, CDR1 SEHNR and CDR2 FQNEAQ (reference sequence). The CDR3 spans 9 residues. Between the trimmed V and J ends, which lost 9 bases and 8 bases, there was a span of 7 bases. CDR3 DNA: TGTGCCAGACTTGAAGGCTACACCTTC. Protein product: CARLEGYTF.

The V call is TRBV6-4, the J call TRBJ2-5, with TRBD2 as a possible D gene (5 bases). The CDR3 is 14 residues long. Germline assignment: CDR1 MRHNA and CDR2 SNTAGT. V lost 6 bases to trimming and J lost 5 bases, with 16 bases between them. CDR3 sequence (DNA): TGTGCCAGCAGCCCTACGGGGTTGACGGAGACCCAGTACTTC. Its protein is CASSPTGLTETQYF.

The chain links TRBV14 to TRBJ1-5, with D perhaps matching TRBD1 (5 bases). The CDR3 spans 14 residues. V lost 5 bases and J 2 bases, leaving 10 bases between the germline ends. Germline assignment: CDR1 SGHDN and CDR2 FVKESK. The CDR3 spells CASSSGSGNQPQHF. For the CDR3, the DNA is TGTGCCAGCAGCTCAGGGTCGGGCAATCAGCCCCAGCATTTT.

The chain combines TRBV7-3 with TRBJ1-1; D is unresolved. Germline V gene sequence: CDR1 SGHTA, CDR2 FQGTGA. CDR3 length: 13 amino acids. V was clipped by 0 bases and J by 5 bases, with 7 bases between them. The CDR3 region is CASSLTSRTEAFF. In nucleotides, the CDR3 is TGTGCCAGCAGCTTAACTTCCCGTACTGAAGCTTTCTTT.

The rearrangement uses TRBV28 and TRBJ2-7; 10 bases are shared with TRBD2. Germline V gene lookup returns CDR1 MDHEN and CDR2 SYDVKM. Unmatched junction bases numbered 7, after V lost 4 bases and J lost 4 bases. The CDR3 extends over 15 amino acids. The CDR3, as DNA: TGTGCCAGCAGTTCCGAGGGTAGCGGGAGGTACGAGCAGTACTTC. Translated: CASSSEGSGRYEQYF.

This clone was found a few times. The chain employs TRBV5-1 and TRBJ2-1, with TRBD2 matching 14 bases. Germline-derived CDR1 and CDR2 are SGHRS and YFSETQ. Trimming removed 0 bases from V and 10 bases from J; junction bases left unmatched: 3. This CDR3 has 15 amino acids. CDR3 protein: CASSLGLAGGSEQFF. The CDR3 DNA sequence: TGCGCCAGCAGCTTGGGACTAGCGGGAGGGTCCGAGCAGTTCTTC.

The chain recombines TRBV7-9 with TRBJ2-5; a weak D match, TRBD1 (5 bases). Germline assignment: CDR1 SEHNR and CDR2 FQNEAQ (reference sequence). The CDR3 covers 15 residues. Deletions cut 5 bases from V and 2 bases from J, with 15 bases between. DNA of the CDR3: TGTGCCAGCAGCCCAGTGCAGGGTGGTCAAGAGACCCAGTACTTC. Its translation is CASSPVQGGQETQYF.

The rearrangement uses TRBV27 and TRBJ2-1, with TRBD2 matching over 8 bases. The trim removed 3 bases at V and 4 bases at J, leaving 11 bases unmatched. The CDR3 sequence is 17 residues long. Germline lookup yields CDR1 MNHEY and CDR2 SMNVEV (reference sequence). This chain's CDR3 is CASSFSGGLVTYNEQFF. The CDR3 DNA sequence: TGTGCCAGCAGTTTCTCGGGGGGACTAGTTACATACAATGAGCAGTTCTTC.

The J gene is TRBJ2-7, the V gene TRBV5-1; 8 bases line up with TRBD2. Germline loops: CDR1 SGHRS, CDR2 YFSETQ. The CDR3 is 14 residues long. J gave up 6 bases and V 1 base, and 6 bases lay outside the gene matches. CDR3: CASSLSGGAVEQYF. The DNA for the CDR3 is TGCGCCAGCAGCTTGTCGGGAGGGGCGGTCGAGCAGTACTTC.

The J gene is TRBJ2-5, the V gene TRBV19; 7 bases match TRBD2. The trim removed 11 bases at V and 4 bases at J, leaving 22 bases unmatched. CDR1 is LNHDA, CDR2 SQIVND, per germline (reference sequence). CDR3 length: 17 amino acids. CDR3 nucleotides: TGTGCCCTTAAGATGACTAGCCCAGAGAGTGGCAGAGAGACCCAGTACTTC. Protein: CALKMTSPESGRETQYF.

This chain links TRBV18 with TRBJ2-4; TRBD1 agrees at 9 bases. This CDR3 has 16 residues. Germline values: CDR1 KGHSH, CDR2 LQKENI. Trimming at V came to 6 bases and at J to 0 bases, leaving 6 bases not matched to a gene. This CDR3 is CASSPGTGRAKNIQYF. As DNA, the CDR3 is TGTGCCAGCTCTCCCGGGACAGGGCGAGCCAAAAACATTCAGTACTTC.

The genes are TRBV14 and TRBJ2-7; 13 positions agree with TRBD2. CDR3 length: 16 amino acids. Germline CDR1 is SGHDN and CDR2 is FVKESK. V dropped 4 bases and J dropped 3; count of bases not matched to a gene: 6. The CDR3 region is CASSPTGTSGIYEQYF. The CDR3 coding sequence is TGTGCCAGCAGCCCCACCGGGACTAGCGGGATCTACGAGCAGTACTTC.